This TCR beta chain was obtained from a study of T cell responses to AZD1222 COVID-19 vaccine. About the research overall: Samples with a second dose at about 4 or about 12 weeks were pooled together. Study-wide results and caveats: Among AZD1222 vaccinees, only five to seven were seropositive at baseline. A reported finding is that nearly half of spike-specific TCRs target unmutated variant regions. Repertoires were collected only later (after the peak T cell response had occurred).

The germline V gene has CDR1 LGHNA and CDR2 YSLEER. CDR3 length: 14 amino acids. V was clipped by 4 bases and J by 8 bases; unmatched bases: 4. Clones were read by immunoSEQ multiplex PCR, and TCRdb kept only the in-frame ones, dropping some. The sample has approximately 110,000 clones, roughly 87% seen once. Regarding this clone: Its target is unknown.

V usage is TRBV4-3 and J usage is TRBJ2-1; TRBD2 agrees at 11 bases. The source material was peripheral blood, sampled on day 0 of AZD1222 vaccination. This sequence was found in an adult in good health. The CDR3 here is CASSLAGGGDEQFF. CDR3 nucleotide sequence: TGCGCCAGCAGCCTAGCGGGAGGGGGCGATGAGCAGTTCTTC.